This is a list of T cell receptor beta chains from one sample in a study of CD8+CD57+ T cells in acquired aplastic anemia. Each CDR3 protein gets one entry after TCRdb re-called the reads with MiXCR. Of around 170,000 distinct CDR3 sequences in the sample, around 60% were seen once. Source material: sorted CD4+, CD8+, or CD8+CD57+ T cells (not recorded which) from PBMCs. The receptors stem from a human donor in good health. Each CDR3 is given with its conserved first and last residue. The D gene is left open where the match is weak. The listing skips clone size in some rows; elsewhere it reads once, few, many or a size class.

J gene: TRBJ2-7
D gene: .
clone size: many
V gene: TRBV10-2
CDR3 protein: CASSGGQYSYEQYF
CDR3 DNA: TGCGCCAGCAGTGGTGGACAGTACTCCTACGAGCAGTACTTC

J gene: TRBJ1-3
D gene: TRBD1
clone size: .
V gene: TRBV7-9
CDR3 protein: CASSAGTEWLSTGNTIYF
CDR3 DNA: TGTGCCAGCAGCGCCGGGACAGAATGGCTTTCTACTGGAAACACCATATATTTT

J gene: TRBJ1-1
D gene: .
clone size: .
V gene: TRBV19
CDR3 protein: CASSFERESAFF
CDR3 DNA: TGTGCCAGCAGCTTCGAGAGGGAATCGGCTTTCTTT

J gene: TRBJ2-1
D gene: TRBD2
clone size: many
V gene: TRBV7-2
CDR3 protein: CASSFRLAGEINNEQFF
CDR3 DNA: TGTGCCAGCAGCTTTCGACTAGCGGGAGAAATCAACAATGAGCAGTTCTTC

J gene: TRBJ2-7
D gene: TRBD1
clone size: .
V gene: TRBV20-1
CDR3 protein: CSASAGQDYEQYF
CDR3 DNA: TGCAGTGCTAGTGCCGGACAGGACTACGAGCAGTACTTC

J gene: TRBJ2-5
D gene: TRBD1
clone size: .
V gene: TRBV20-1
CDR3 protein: CSASSPGQEGALWETQYF
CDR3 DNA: TGCAGTGCTAGCTCCCCGGGACAGGAGGGGGCATTGTGGGAGACCCAGTACTTC

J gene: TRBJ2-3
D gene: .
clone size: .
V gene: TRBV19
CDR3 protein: CASSIGTASTDTQYF
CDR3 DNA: TGTGCCAGTAGTATAGGGACAGCTAGCACAGATACGCAGTATTTT

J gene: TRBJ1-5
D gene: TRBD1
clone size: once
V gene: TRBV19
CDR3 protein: CATAKTRTGQDSNQPQHF
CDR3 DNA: TGTGCCACCGCGAAGACTAGGACAGGGCAAGATAGCAATCAGCCCCAGCATTTT

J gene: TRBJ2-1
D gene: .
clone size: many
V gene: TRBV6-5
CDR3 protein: CASSTRAGADNEQFF
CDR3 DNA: TGTGCCAGCAGTACTAGGGCAGGGGCGGACAATGAGCAGTTCTTC

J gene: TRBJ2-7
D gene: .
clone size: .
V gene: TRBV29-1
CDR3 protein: CSVQQGRYEQYF
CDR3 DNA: TGCAGCGTCCAACAGGGGAGGTACGAGCAGTACTTC

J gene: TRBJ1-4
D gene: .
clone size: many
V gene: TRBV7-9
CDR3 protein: CAGGPDGNEKLFF
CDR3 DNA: TGTGCCGGGGGCCCAGACGGTAATGAAAAACTGTTTTTT

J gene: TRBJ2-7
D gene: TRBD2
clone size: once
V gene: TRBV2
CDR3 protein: CASSQGTSGGYEQYF
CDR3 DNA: TGCGCCAGCAGCCAAGGGACTAGCGGGGGCTACGAGCAGTACTTC

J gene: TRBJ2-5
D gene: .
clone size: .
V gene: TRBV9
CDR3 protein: CASTPGPAGTQYF
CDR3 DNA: TGTGCCAGCACCCCCGGCCCGGCGGGGACCCAGTACTTC

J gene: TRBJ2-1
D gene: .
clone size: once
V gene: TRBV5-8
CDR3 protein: CASSLWDGDNEQFF
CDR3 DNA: TGTGCCAGCAGCTTGTGGGACGGAGACAATGAGCAGTTCTTC

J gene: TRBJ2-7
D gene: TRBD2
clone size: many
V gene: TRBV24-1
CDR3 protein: CATSDLGGGEQYF
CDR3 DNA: TGTGCCACCAGTGATCTCGGGGGGGGCGAGCAGTACTTC

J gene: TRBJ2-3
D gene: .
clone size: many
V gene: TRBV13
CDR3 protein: CASSLDGHSTDTQYF
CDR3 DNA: TGTGCCAGCAGCTTAGACGGACATAGCACAGATACGCAGTATTTT

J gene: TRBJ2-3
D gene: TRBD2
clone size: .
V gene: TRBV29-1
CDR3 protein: CSVALAGNPPCTDTQYF
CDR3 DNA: TGCAGCGTTGCCCTAGCGGGAAATCCCCCCTGCACAGATACGCAGTATTTT

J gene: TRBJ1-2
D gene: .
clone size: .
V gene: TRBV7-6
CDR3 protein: CASSKEGSGLGYGYTF
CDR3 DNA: TGTGCCAGCAGCAAAGAGGGTTCAGGGTTGGGCTATGGCTACACCTTC

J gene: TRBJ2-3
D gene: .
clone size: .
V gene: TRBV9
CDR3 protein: CASSVGVKDTQYF
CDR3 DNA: TGTGCCAGCAGTGTAGGGGTGAAGGATACGCAGTATTTT

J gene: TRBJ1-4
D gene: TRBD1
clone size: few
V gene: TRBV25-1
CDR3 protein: CASSDDRVRGPREKLFF
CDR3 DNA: TGTGCCAGCAGTGATGATCGAGTCAGGGGGCCCCGTGAAAAACTGTTTTTT

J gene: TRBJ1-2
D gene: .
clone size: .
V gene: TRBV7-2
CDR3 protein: CASSPQTGLSDYGYTF
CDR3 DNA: TGTGCCAGCAGCCCACAGACCGGGCTTTCGGACTATGGCTACACCTTC

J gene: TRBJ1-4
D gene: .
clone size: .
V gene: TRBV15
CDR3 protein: CATRNEEKLFF
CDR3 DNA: TGTGCCACCAGGAATGAGGAAAAACTGTTTTTT

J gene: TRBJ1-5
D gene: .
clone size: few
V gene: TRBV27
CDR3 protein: CASSLSGWQPQHF
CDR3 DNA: TGTGCCAGCAGTTTATCGGGGTGGCAGCCCCAGCATTTT

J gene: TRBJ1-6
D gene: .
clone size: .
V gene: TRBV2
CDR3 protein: CASSDWRNSPLHF
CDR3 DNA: TGTGCCAGCAGTGATTGGAGGAATTCACCCCTCCACTTT

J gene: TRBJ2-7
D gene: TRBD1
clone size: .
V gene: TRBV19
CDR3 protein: CASSVRDSDYEQYF
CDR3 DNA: TGTGCCAGTAGTGTCCGGGACAGTGACTACGAGCAGTACTTC

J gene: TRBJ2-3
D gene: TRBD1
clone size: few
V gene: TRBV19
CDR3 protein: CASSTQGAPDTQYF
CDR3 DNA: TGTGCCAGTAGTACACAGGGGGCACCAGATACGCAGTATTTT

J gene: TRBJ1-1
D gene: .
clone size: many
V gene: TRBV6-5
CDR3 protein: CASSYSRHAEAFF
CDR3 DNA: TGTGCCAGCAGTTACTCAAGGCACGCTGAAGCTTTCTTT

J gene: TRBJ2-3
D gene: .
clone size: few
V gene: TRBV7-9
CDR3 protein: CASSPSDGYNEQYF
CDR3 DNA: TGTGCCAGCAGCCCCTCGGACGGATACAATGAGCAGTATTTT

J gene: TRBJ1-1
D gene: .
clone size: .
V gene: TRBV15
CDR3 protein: CATSREKAQNTEAFF
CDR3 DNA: TGTGCCACCAGCAGAGAGAAGGCACAGAACACTGAAGCTTTCTTT

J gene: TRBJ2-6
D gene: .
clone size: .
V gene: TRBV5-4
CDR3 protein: CASSAAQGNGANVLTF
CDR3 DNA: TGTGCCAGCAGCGCGGCCCAGGGGAATGGGGCCAACGTCCTGACTTTC

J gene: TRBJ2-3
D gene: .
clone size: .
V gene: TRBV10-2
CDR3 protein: CASTFGGGDTQYF
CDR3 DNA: TGCGCCAGCACCTTCGGAGGAGGGGATACGCAGTATTTT

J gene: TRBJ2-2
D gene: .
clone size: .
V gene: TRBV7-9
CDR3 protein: CASSLPSRTGELFF
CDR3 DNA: TGTGCCAGCAGCTTACCCTCTCGGACCGGGGAGCTGTTTTTT

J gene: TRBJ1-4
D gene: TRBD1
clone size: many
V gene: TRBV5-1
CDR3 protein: CASQEGTGVEKLFF
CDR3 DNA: TGCGCCAGTCAAGAGGGGACAGGGGTAGAAAAACTGTTTTTT

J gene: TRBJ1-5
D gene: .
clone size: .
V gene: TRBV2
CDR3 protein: CASRQGGFSNQPQHF
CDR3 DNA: TGTGCCAGCAGACAGGGAGGGTTCAGCAATCAGCCCCAGCATTTT

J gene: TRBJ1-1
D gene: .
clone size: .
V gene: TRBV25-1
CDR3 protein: CASSPRGAMNTEAFF
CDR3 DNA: TGTGCCAGCAGCCCTAGAGGGGCCATGAACACTGAAGCTTTCTTT

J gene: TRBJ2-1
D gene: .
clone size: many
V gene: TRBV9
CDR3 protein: CASSHPGTARNEQFF
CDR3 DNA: TGTGCCAGCAGCCACCCCGGGACTGCTAGGAATGAGCAGTTCTTC

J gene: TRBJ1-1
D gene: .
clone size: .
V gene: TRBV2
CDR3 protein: CASSQDSLNTEAFF
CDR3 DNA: TGTGCCAGCAGTCAGGACAGTCTGAACACTGAAGCTTTCTTT

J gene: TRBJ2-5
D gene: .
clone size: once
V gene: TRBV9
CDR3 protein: CASSVEGQGQTQYF
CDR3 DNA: TGTGCCAGCAGCGTAGAAGGGCAGGGACAGACCCAGTACTTC

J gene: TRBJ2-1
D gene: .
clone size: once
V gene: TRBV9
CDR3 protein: CASSVGGSPEQFF
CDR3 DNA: TGTGCCAGCAGCGTAGGGGGTAGCCCTGAGCAGTTCTTC

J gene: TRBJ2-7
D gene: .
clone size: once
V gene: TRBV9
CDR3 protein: CASSVGRDPYEQYF
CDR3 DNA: TGTGCCAGCAGCGTAGGGCGGGACCCCTACGAGCAGTACTTC

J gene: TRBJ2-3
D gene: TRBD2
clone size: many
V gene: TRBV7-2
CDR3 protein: CASSLPTSGPITDTQYF
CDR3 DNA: TGTGCCAGCAGCTTACCAACTAGCGGGCCCATCACAGATACGCAGTATTTT

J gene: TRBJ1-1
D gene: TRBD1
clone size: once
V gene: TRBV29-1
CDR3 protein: CSDLTGTGTEAFF
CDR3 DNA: TGCAGCGATCTGACAGGGACGGGCACTGAAGCTTTCTTT

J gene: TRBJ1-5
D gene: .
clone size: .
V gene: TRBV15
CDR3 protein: CATSAEIAQPQHF
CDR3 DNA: TGTGCCACCAGCGCCGAGATCGCTCAGCCCCAGCATTTT

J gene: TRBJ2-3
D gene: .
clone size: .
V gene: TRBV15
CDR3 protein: CATSRNGASATDTQYF
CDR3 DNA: TGTGCCACCAGCAGAAACGGGGCCTCGGCCACAGATACGCAGTATTTT

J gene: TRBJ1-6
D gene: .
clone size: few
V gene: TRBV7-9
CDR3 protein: CASSSRELNSPLHF
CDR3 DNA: TGTGCCAGCAGCTCCCGAGAACTTAATTCACCCCTCCACTTT

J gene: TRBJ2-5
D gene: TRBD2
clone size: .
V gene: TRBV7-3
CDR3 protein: CASSSLAGGRETQYF
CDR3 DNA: TGTGCCAGCAGCTCATTAGCGGGGGGGCGGGAGACCCAGTACTTC

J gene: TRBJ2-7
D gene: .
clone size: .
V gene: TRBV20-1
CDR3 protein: CSARIGSYEQYF
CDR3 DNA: TGCAGTGCTAGAATCGGCTCCTACGAGCAGTACTTC

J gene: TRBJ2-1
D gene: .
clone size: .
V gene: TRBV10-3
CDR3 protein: CAIRGTAKSYNEQFF
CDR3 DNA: TGTGCCATCAGGGGGACCGCGAAATCGTACAATGAGCAGTTCTTC

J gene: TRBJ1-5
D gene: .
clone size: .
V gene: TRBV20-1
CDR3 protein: CSAMVRDINQPQHF
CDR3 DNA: TGCAGTGCCATGGTTCGGGACATTAATCAGCCCCAGCATTTT